This is a list of T cell receptor beta chains from one sample in a study of control samples from healthy donors and cancer patients. Libraries were prepared by immunoSEQ multiplex PCR; TCRdb keeps only in-frame clonotypes and omits some of them. The top ten hold approximately 14% of the sample, which has some 150,000 clones, about 94% seen once. Sequenced material: PBMCs. The receptors come from a man between 60 and 75 years old with colorectal cancer. Each CDR3 is given with its conserved first and last residue. The D gene is left open where the match is weak. Clone size is stated in some rows and not others, as once, few, many or a class when expanded.

d_call: NA
v_call: TRBV11-3
clone_size: NA
j_call: TRBJ2-2
cdr3_aa: CASSLSHTGELFF
cdr3_nt: TGTGCCAGCAGCCTATCTCACACCGGGGAGCTGTTTTTT

d_call: NA
v_call: TRBV5-5
clone_size: NA
j_call: TRBJ2-5
cdr3_aa: CASSLGPGPLWETQYF
cdr3_nt: TGTGCCAGCAGCTTGGGTCCGGGACCCCTCTGGGAGACCCAGTACTTC

d_call: NA
v_call: TRBV6-1
clone_size: NA
j_call: TRBJ1-1
cdr3_aa: CASSEAAGMEHTEAFF
cdr3_nt: TGTGCCAGCAGTGAAGCTGCGGGAATGGAGCACACTGAAGCTTTCTTT

d_call: NA
v_call: TRBV15
clone_size: NA
j_call: TRBJ2-5
cdr3_aa: CATSRGYPGVQETQYF
cdr3_nt: TGTGCCACCAGCAGAGGCTACCCGGGTGTTCAAGAGACCCAGTACTTC

d_call: NA
v_call: TRBV7-9
clone_size: NA
j_call: TRBJ2-5
cdr3_aa: CASSSRESPTPETQYF
cdr3_nt: TGTGCCAGCAGCTCGAGGGAGTCACCCACGCCAGAGACCCAGTACTTC

d_call: NA
v_call: TRBV9
clone_size: NA
j_call: TRBJ1-2
cdr3_aa: CASSVRAGIYGYTF
cdr3_nt: TGTGCCAGCAGCGTCCGTGCGGGGATCTATGGCTACACCTTC

d_call: NA
v_call: TRBV6-5
clone_size: NA
j_call: TRBJ1-2
cdr3_aa: CASKLGAGDGYTF
cdr3_nt: TGTGCCAGTAAGCTGGGGGCTGGCGATGGCTACACCTTC

d_call: TRBD1
v_call: TRBV2
clone_size: NA
j_call: TRBJ2-5
cdr3_aa: CASSVGQGATQYF
cdr3_nt: TGTGCCAGCAGTGTTGGACAGGGGGCTACCCAGTACTTC

d_call: TRBD1
v_call: TRBV27
clone_size: NA
j_call: TRBJ1-2
cdr3_aa: CASSSTGGYYGYTF
cdr3_nt: TGTGCCAGCAGTTCGACAGGGGGCTACTATGGCTACACCTTC

d_call: NA
v_call: TRBV28
clone_size: NA
j_call: TRBJ2-6
cdr3_aa: CASRDDSGANVLTF
cdr3_nt: TGTGCCAGCAGGGACGACTCTGGGGCCAACGTCCTGACTTTC

d_call: NA
v_call: TRBV9
clone_size: once
j_call: TRBJ1-2
cdr3_aa: CASSVGLGIPNYGYTF
cdr3_nt: TGTGCCAGCAGCGTGGGGTTGGGGATCCCTAACTATGGCTACACCTTC

d_call: TRBD2
v_call: TRBV5-1
clone_size: NA
j_call: TRBJ2-1
cdr3_aa: CASSSGLAGTNNEQFF
cdr3_nt: TGCGCCAGCAGCTCAGGACTAGCGGGGACAAACAATGAGCAGTTCTTC

d_call: NA
v_call: TRBV29-1
clone_size: once
j_call: TRBJ2-1
cdr3_aa: CSVEEARLLNEQFF
cdr3_nt: TGCAGCGTTGAAGAAGCCAGACTACTCAATGAGCAGTTCTTC

d_call: NA
v_call: TRBV30
clone_size: once
j_call: TRBJ2-5
cdr3_aa: CAWSVRKGAGETQYF
cdr3_nt: TGTGCCTGGAGTGTACGAAAGGGGGCGGGGGAGACCCAGTACTTC

d_call: NA
v_call: TRBV6-1
clone_size: once
j_call: TRBJ2-7
cdr3_aa: CASSETRVYEQYF
cdr3_nt: TGTGCCAGCAGTGAAACCAGGGTCTACGAGCAGTACTTC

d_call: NA
v_call: TRBV18
clone_size: NA
j_call: TRBJ2-1
cdr3_aa: CASSPPSGPSYNEQFF
cdr3_nt: TGTGCCAGCTCACCACCGTCCGGGCCCTCCTACAATGAGCAGTTCTTC

d_call: NA
v_call: TRBV5-4
clone_size: few
j_call: TRBJ2-3
cdr3_aa: CASSIYTDTQYF
cdr3_nt: TGTGCCAGCAGCATTTATACAGATACGCAGTATTTT

d_call: NA
v_call: TRBV19
clone_size: NA
j_call: TRBJ2-7
cdr3_aa: CASSPSQGWQYF
cdr3_nt: TGTGCCAGTAGTCCCTCCCAGGGGTGGCAGTACTTC

d_call: TRBD1
v_call: TRBV6-2/TRBV6-3
clone_size: NA
j_call: TRBJ1-2
cdr3_aa: CASSAGQGAGGYTF
cdr3_nt: TGTGCCAGCAGTGCGGGACAGGGGGCCGGTGGCTACACCTTC